This T cell receptor (beta chain) was documented in a study of CD8 T cells in ankylosing spondylitis. Overall study findings and caveats: There was reportedly significant enrichment of clones that were disease-linked in matched ankylosing spondylitis synovial fluid. Several highly homologous variants formed a TCR beta motif that appeared characteristic of ankylosing spondylitis blood. Disease-linked clones, CD8+, were relatively rare in peripheral blood.

This clonotype turned up a few times. Its specificity is not known. The germline V and J ends were trimmed by 3 bases and 8 bases, with 19 bases remaining between them. This CDR3 spans 14 amino acids. Germline V gives CDR1 DFQATT, CDR2 SNEGSKA (reference sequence). As the method for making TCR beta libraries, quantitative 5'-RACE with molecular barcodes was used. Each CDR3 protein gets one entry after TCRdb re-called the 5' RACE reads with MiXCR. The sample holds 100,000 to 150,000 distinct CDR3 sequences, approximately 9.9% seen once. This sequence originates from a male donor with ankylosing spondylitis or in good health (not recorded which). The sample consisted of blood, either unsorted or a sorted T cell fraction (not recorded which). The genes are TRBV20-1 and TRBJ2-5; D possibly corresponds to TRBD2 (6 bases). The CDR3 DNA is TGCAGTGCTAGTGACCGGGACTGGCAAGGAACCCAGTACTTC. Translation: CSASDRDWQGTQYF.